A single TCR beta chain is shown here with its context. This record comes from a study of control samples from healthy donors and cancer patients. The CDR3 runs 18 residues. V was clipped by 8 bases and J by 1 base, with 24 bases between them. Germline-derived CDR1 and CDR2 are MDHEN and SYDVKM. TCRdb keeps only in-frame clones here, not all; method: immunoSEQ multiplex PCR. The sample includes more than 50,000 clones, over 75% of them seen just once. This receptor was taken from a woman aged 50 to 60 with colorectal cancer. The sample consisted of PBMCs. This rearrangement joins TRBV28 to TRBJ2-1, with D possibly being TRBD2 (7 bases). The CDR3 sequence: CASSPPRGGGGSYNEQFF. The CDR3, as DNA: TGTGCCAGCTCCCCGCCCCGCGGGGGAGGGGGGTCCTACAATGAGCAGTTCTTC.